These 27 T cell receptor beta chains share one sample of origin, sequenced in a study of blood T cell repertoires in COVID-19. Sequenced by immunoSEQ multiplex PCR; TCRdb stores in-frame clones only, minus some. The sample has about 45,000 clones; roughly 90% are singletons. The sample was peripheral blood. The receptors here all came from a human donor in a cohort sampled during active COVID-19.

The chain has TRBV5-6 and TRBJ1-4, with a weak D call TRBD1 (5 bases). This CDR3 has 16 amino acids. Germline CDR1 reads SGHDT; CDR2 reads YYEEEE. V was shortened by 3 bases and J by 2 bases, with 14 bases between the two germline ends. In nucleotides, the CDR3 is TGTGCCAGCAGCTACCAGGGAGGGTGGACTAATGAAAAACTGTTTTTT. Translating it yields CASSYQGGWTNEKLFF.

The chain joins TRBV7-8 to TRBJ2-7; a possible D gene is TRBD2 (5 bases). The CDR3 covers 13 residues. The germline V and J ends were trimmed by 10 bases and 2 bases, with 15 bases remaining between them. The V gene's germline CDR1 is SGHVS and CDR2 FQNEAQ. The CDR3 is CATSVGETYEQYF. The CDR3 DNA sequence: TGTGCCACCTCTGTCGGGGAAACCTACGAGCAGTACTTC.

The chain links TRBV7-2 to TRBJ2-7; a possible D gene is TRBD2 (7 bases). The germline V and J ends were trimmed by 4 bases and 2 bases, with 12 bases remaining between them. The CDR3 is 14 residues long. Germline CDR1 and CDR2: SGHTA and FQGNSA. This chain's CDR3 is CASSWTGGPYEQYF. CDR3 in DNA: TGTGCCAGCAGCTGGACCGGGGGGCCCTACGAGCAGTACTTC. Based on the CDR3 plus reference TRBV7-2 and TRBJ2-7, the full variable domain is GAGVSQSPSNKVTEKGKDVELRCDPISGHTALYWYRQSLGQGLEFLIYFQGNSAPDKSGLPSDRFSAERTGGSVSTLTIQRTQQEDSAVYLCASSWTGGPYEQYFGPGTRLTVT.

This clone has just one count. The chain joins TRBV6-2 or TRBV6-3 to TRBJ1-5; tentative D call: TRBD1 (6 bases). The CDR3 runs to 16 residues. Trimming left V 2 bases short and J 5 bases short, with 16 bases between. CDR1 MNHEY and CDR2 SVGEGT come from the germline V gene. The DNA of the CDR3 is TGTGCCAGCAGTTACCCGAGGGGGTCGTACCATCAGCCCCAGCATTTT. This translates into CASSYPRGSYHQPQHF.

V and J are TRBV3-1 (or the pseudogene TRBV3-2) and TRBJ2-3; weak D call: TRBD2 (5 bases). Trimming took off 0 bases at V and 7 bases at J, with 11 bases between the two ends. The V gene's germline CDR1 is LGHDT and CDR2 YNNKEL (reference sequence). The CDR3 sequence is 14 residues long. The CDR3 is CASSQDSGGYTQYF. CDR3 sequence (DNA): TGTGCCAGCAGCCAAGACAGCGGCGGATATACGCAGTATTTT.

The chain employs TRBV7-2 and TRBJ2-7, with TRBD1 as a possible D gene (6 bases). Germline-derived CDR1 and CDR2 are SGHTA and FQGNSA. CDR3 length: 14 amino acids. V lost 6 bases to trimming and J lost 3 bases, with 15 bases between them. DNA of the CDR3: TGTGCCAGCAGTTACCAGGGGACCAACTACGAGCAGTACTTC. Amino acids: CASSYQGTNYEQYF.

The chain uses TRBV7-2 and TRBJ1-1; TRBD1 matches at 8 bases. This CDR3 region has 17 residues. Germline lookup yields CDR1 SGHTA and CDR2 FQGNSA. V was clipped by 4 bases and J by 0 bases; unmatched bases: 10. The CDR3 spells CASSSGTGGRMNTEAFF. The CDR3 DNA sequence: TGTGCCAGCAGCTCAGGAACAGGGGGTCGGATGAACACTGAAGCTTTCTTT.

The chain recombines TRBV28 with TRBJ2-7; TRBD2 matches 8 bases. Trimming took 3 bases from V and 12 from J; bases not matched to a gene: 16. The CDR3 runs to 15 residues. Germline V CDR1 and CDR2: MDHEN, SYDVKM. The CDR3 nucleotides are TGTGCCAGCAGTTTGGTGAGCGGGAGCGCAACTAGTGGGTACTTC. Translating it yields CASSLVSGSATSGYF.

V and J are TRBV20-1 and TRBJ2-5; D might be TRBD2 (6 bases). V was clipped by 6 bases and J by 3 bases, with 17 bases between them. The CDR3 consists of 14 residues. The germline V gene has CDR1 DFQATT and CDR2 SNEGSKA (reference sequence). This CDR3 is CSASPRAGKETQYF. The CDR3, as DNA: TGCAGTGCCAGTCCAAGGGCGGGAAAAGAGACCCAGTACTTC.

The chain's CDR3 is CATTPGTANSYEQYF. CDR3 nucleotide sequence: TGTGCCACCACCCCCGGGACAGCAAACTCCTACGAGCAGTACTTC. This chain joins TRBV19 and TRBJ2-7; the match to TRBD1 covers 7 bases. Germline assignment: CDR1 LNHDA and CDR2 SQIVND (reference sequence). The ends lost 10 bases at V and 0 bases at J; junction bases unmatched: 12. This CDR3 spans 15 amino acids.

V and J are TRBV2 and TRBJ1-2; maybe TRBD1 (6 bases). The ends were cut back, 3 bases at V and 4 bases at J, with 15 bases in the middle. This CDR3 contains 15 residues. The germline CDR1 and CDR2 sequences are SNHLY and FYNNEI. The CDR3 sequence: CASSENRVVLYGYTF. CDR3 sequence (DNA): TGTGCCAGCAGTGAGAACAGGGTGGTACTCTATGGCTACACCTTC.

The chain has TRBV7-5 and TRBJ2-7; the table's D call, TRBD1, has no DNA check behind it. TRBV7-5 is flagged as a pseudogene. This CDR3 comprises 17 residues. The CDR3 nucleotides read TGTGTCAGAAGCTTAGATCCGTGGACAGGGGGCTCCTACGAGCAGTACTTC. Protein product: CVRSLDPWTGGSYEQYF.

The rearrangement links TRBV10-3 to TRBJ1-1; the match to TRBD1 covers 10 bases. The CDR3 consists of 13 residues. Trimming cost V 5 bases and J 4 bases; bases outside gene matches: 1. Germline V CDR1 and CDR2: ENHRY, SYGVKD. The CDR3 region is CAISWTGGTEAFF. DNA for the CDR3: TGTGCCATCAGTTGGACAGGGGGCACTGAAGCTTTCTTT.

In nucleotides, the CDR3 is TGCGCCAGCAGCACAGACAGGGGGCGGGAGACCCAGTACTTC. The encoded protein is CASSTDRGRETQYF. The V call is TRBV4-3, the J call TRBJ2-5; 10 nucleotides align to TRBD1. V dropped 5 bases and J dropped 5; count of bases not matched to a gene: 5. Germline lookup yields CDR1 LGHNA and CDR2 YSLEER. This CDR3 comprises 14 residues.

This clone was counted between two and nine times. Other DNA sequences in the same sample also yield this CDR3. The chain carries TRBV2 and TRBJ2-7, with D perhaps matching TRBD1 (5 bases). Per germline, CDR1 SNHLY and CDR2 FYNNEI. The CDR3 contains 15 residues. V shed 6 bases and J shed 6 bases, with 21 bases lying between them. The CDR3 sequence is CASRDDSGAGREQYF. The CDR3 DNA reads TGTGCCAGCAGAGATGACAGTGGTGCAGGACGCGAGCAGTACTTC.

The rearrangement links TRBV28 to TRBJ2-1; 8 nucleotides align to TRBD1. The J segment lost 7 bases and the V segment lost 6 bases, leaving 8 bases of the junction unmatched. The CDR3 spans 14 residues. CDR1 MDHEN and CDR2 SYDVKM come from the germline V gene. CDR3 loop: CASRRTGLRNEQFF. Written as DNA, the CDR3 is TGTGCCAGCAGACGGACAGGGTTGCGTAATGAGCAGTTCTTC.

The CDR3 bases are TGTGCCAGTAGTATCGGGAACACCGGGGAGCTGTTTTTT. It is translated as CASSIGNTGELFF. This chain joins TRBV19 and TRBJ2-2; D remains unclear. The CDR3 extends over 13 amino acids. V dropped 3 bases and J dropped 1 base, with 3 bases sitting between them. Germline V CDR1 and CDR2: LNHDA, SQIVND (reference sequence).

The gene calls are TRBV15 and TRBJ1-5; D not resolved. V was shortened by 0 bases and J by 7 bases, with 13 bases between the two germline ends. Germline CDR1 reads LNHNV; CDR2 reads YYDKDF (reference sequence). The CDR3 loop spans 15 amino acids. CDR3 nucleotide sequence: TGTGCCACCAGCAGAGACCAGTGGGGAGGACAGCCCCAGCATTTT. Translation gives CATSRDQWGGQPQHF.

This clone was counted only a few times. CDR3 in amino acids: CASRTGVNTEAFF. CDR3 coding DNA: TGTGCCAGCAGGACGGGGGTAAACACTGAAGCTTTCTTT. The V and J genes are TRBV2 and TRBJ1-1, with D maybe TRBD1 (5 bases). Germline CDR1 is SNHLY and CDR2 is FYNNEI. The V end was cut by 6 bases, the J end by 2 bases, with 10 bases between. The CDR3 is 13 residues long.

The chain has TRBV4-3 and TRBJ2-2; weak D call: TRBD1 (6 bases). The germline V gene has CDR1 LGHNA and CDR2 YSLEER. V was pared by 4 bases and J by 2 bases, with 14 bases between. CDR3 size: 16 residues. CDR3 coding DNA: TGCGCCAGCAGCCCCCCAGGGACAACTAACACCGGGGAGCTGTTTTTT. Its translation is CASSPPGTTNTGELFF.

V and J are TRBV6-2 or TRBV6-3 and TRBJ1-5; D not resolved. V was clipped by 0 bases and J by 3 bases, with 18 bases between them. Germline V gives CDR1 MNHEY, CDR2 SVGEGT. This CDR3 contains 18 residues. The CDR3, as DNA: TGTGCCAGCAGTTACTCGATCTTGGCGGGGTTGGACAATCAGCCCCAGCATTTT. It yields the protein CASSYSILAGLDNQPQHF.

The chain has TRBV5-4 and TRBJ2-2; D might be TRBD1 (5 bases). The V gene's germline CDR1 is SGHNT and CDR2 YYREEE (reference sequence). This CDR3 spans 16 amino acids. Trimming took off 3 bases at V and 7 bases at J, with 19 bases between the two ends. CDR3 coding DNA: TGTGCCAGCAGCTCGTACAGACAGTACACCGGCGGGGAGCTGTTTTTT. Its protein is CASSSYRQYTGGELFF.

This sequence joins TRBV10-3 and TRBJ2-1; 7 bases match TRBD2. V shed 6 bases and J 5 bases; nucleotides not matched to a gene: 7. CDR3 length: 14 residues. Germline V gene data show CDR1 as ENHRY and CDR2 as SYGVKD. DNA of the CDR3: TGTGCCATCAGCCCTAAGGGAGGGAACAATGAGCAGTTCTTC. Translating gives CAISPKGGNNEQFF.

V usage is TRBV6-2 or TRBV6-3 and J usage is TRBJ2-5; TRBD2 matches at 15 bases. This CDR3 has 20 amino acids. Looked up from germline, CDR1 is MNHEY and CDR2 is SVGEGT. The V segment lost 4 bases and the J segment 3 bases; nucleotides outside the gene matches: 15. The CDR3, as DNA: TGTGCCAGCAGTTTCGGACTAGCGGGGGGGACGCTACATAAAAAAGAGACCCAGTACTTC. This translates into CASSFGLAGGTLHKKETQYF.

This chain uses TRBV27 with TRBJ2-7; 13 nucleotides line up with TRBD2. Germline CDR1 reads MNHEY; CDR2 reads SMNVEV (reference sequence). The CDR3 sequence is 14 residues long. Trimming removed 3 bases from V and 6 bases from J; junction bases left unmatched: 2. CDR3 sequence (DNA): TGTGCCAGCAGTTTGGGACTAGCGGGACTCGAGCAGTACTTC. It translates to CASSLGLAGLEQYF.

V and J are TRBV9 and TRBJ1-6; a possible D gene is TRBD1 (6 bases). CDR3 size: 15 residues. V lost 3 bases and J lost 9, with 16 bases in between. The germline V gene encodes CDR1 SGDLS and CDR2 YYNGEE. The CDR3 nucleotides read TGTGCCAGCAGCGGCGGAGACAGGTCTGGTTCACCCCTCCACTTT. Translated, it gives CASSGGDRSGSPLHF.

The chain links TRBV30 to TRBJ1-6, with a possible D match to TRBD1 (5 bases). Germline V gene lookup returns CDR1 GTSNPN and CDR2 SVGIG (reference sequence). Trimming stripped 6 bases from V and 8 bases from J, with 20 bases between. The CDR3 is made up of 15 amino acids. CDR3 amino acids: CACLSRQPMDSPLHF. The CDR3 DNA reads as TGTGCCTGTCTAAGTCGACAGCCCATGGATTCACCCCTCCACTTT.